The 6 T cell receptor beta chains below were found in one sample sequenced in a study of CD8 T cells in ankylosing spondylitis. TCRdb ran MiXCR on the 5' RACE reads and lists one entry per CDR3 protein. The sample holds 7,500 to 10,000 distinct CDR3 sequences, 5% to 7.5% seen once. The sequenced sample was blood, either unsorted or a sorted T cell fraction (not recorded which). The receptor source for this set is a female donor with ankylosing spondylitis or in good health (not recorded which).

This clonotype came up many times. The chain uses TRBV9 and TRBJ2-3; either TRBD1 or TRBD2 may supply D (6 bases each). Trimming stripped 7 bases from V and 3 bases from J, with 18 bases between. This CDR3 is built from 15 residues. Looked up from germline, CDR1 is SGDLS and CDR2 is YYNGEE. The CDR3 nucleotides are TGTGCCAGCTCACGTAGGGGGGCGAGTACAGATACGCAGTATTTT. This translates into CASSRRGASTDTQYF.

The sample holds a few counts of this clonotype. The chain couples TRBV9 to TRBJ2-1; unclear D gene. CDR3 size: 14 residues. In germline, CDR1 is SGDLS, CDR2 YYNGEE. Trimming took 6 bases from V and 8 from J, leaving 18 bases between them. Here the CDR3 DNA reads TGTGCCAGCACCCCGACCTCTGTTCTTTATGAGCAGTTCTTC. This sequence encodes CASTPTSVLYEQFF.

This clonotype has at least ten counts. The genes are TRBV9 and TRBJ2-3; D assignment may be TRBD1 or TRBD2 (5 bases each). The CDR3 extends over 15 amino acids. Trimming took 0 bases from V and 4 from J, leaving 12 bases between them. From germline, CDR1 is SGDLS and CDR2 YYNGEE. The CDR3 DNA reads TGTGCCAGCAGCGTAGGAGGGGCGGTTTCAGATACGCAGTATTTT. This codes for CASSVGGAVSDTQYF.

This clonotype was found a few times. CDR3 in amino acids: CASSVATWSSYNEQFF. CDR3 DNA sequence: TGTGCCAGCAGCGTAGCTACCTGGAGCTCCTACAATGAGCAGTTCTTC. V is TRBV9 and J is TRBJ2-1; D uncertain. Trimming pared 0 bases from V and 0 bases from J, leaving 10 bases between. The CDR3 sequence is 16 residues long. Germline lookup yields CDR1 SGDLS and CDR2 YYNGEE. The variable domain in full, completed from reference TRBV9 and TRBJ2-1, reads DSGVTQTPKHLITATGQRVTLRCSPRSGDLSVYWYQQSLDQGLQFLIQYYNGEERAKGNILERFSAQQFPDLHSELNLSSLELGDSALYFCASSVATWSSYNEQFFGPGTRLTVL.

The sample holds many counts of this clonotype. The chain joins TRBV9 to TRBJ2-7, with 10 bases fitting TRBD1. V gave up 0 bases and J gave up 4 bases; unmatched junction bases: 4. CDR1 is SGDLS, CDR2 YYNGEE, per germline. This CDR3 spans 15 amino acids. The CDR3 DNA reads as TGTGCCAGCAGCGTAGATCCGGGACAGGGGTACGAGCAGTACTTC. Translation: CASSVDPGQGYEQYF.

In this sample, this clonotype is medium-sized. The chain couples TRBV9 to TRBJ2-7, with D perhaps TRBD2 (6 bases). Trimming shortened V by 3 bases and J by 1 base, and 8 bases separated the two germline ends. CDR1 and CDR2 from the germline V gene are SGDLS and YYNGEE. The CDR3 totals 13 residues. DNA of the CDR3: TGTGCCAGCAGCGGGAGGGCGTCCTACGAGCAGTACTTC. Amino acids: CASSGRASYEQYF.